Sequencing of this T cell receptor (beta chain) was carried out in a study of cytomegalovirus exposure and HLA in healthy donors (TCRdb year 2017). Regarding the complete study: According to a later analysis, one platform produced both the 110 or so validation repertoires and the approximately 660 repertoires of the first cohort. To predict cytomegalovirus infection status, the study brought together high-throughput TCR immunosequencing, statistical association of individual TCRs with disease status, and machine learning. Along with the roughly 670-subject first cohort, a separate validation cohort of about 110 different subjects was used. The study aimed to test whether cataloging public T cell receptors could reveal signatures of past pathogen exposure.

On the study overall, not on this receptor specifically: A later analysis found that TCRs clustered in the first cohort also tended to co-occur in the roughly 120 validation repertoires, with approximately 95% of cluster scores above 0. A total of fewer than 200 TCR beta chains were listed by the study as associated with cytomegalovirus. The classifier was reported to diagnose cytomegalovirus status with high specificity and sensitivity in both the original cohort and the validation cohort. Most TCR sequences were observed very rarely across donors, whereas some public TCRs were present in many individuals. A later analysis lacked HLA typing for the validation cohort, so it scored co-occurrence in that cohort across all 110 or so repertoires. A few of the identified cytomegalovirus-associated TCR beta chains were confirmed in vitro to be specific for cytomegalovirus antigens. According to the authors, the approach could potentially be generalized to other disease states and immunological phenotypes.

A word on this clone: The antigen it binds to is not known. No per-base quality is available; no much larger clone lies one base away.

The receptor library was made with the immunoSEQ multiplex PCR assay. In the original analysis: A statistical classification framework was built to diagnose cytomegalovirus status from the catalog of TCR beta chain sequences. What TCRdb holds here is the immuneACCESS table cut down to in-frame rearrangements. Part of the clones is not present; checked against another copy, under half of the missing clones reflect an unresolved V gene, and the others are unexplained. That table supplies the V and J calls and clone size; D and trimming were determined from the DNA. This sample lists over 200,000 clones; roughly 85% were detected once. The ten largest clones add up to 5.5% to 7% of the sample. Donors formed part of the validation cohort, which comprised 95 to 150 subjects and was distinct from the first cohort of several hundred subjects. CDR1 is given as SQVTM and CDR2 as ANQGSEA, both from the germline V gene. From cysteine to phenylalanine, the CDR3 is 14 amino acids long. Kept here is only the CDR3 DNA, which spans 42 bases and is read in frame from base 1. For this chain, trimming is 3 bases at the V end and 0 bases at the J end, and the number of junction bases without a gene match is 4.

The clonotype was recovered from a woman aged 18-29 years in good health and CMV-seronegative. The specimen sequenced was PBMCs. The V gene is TRBV29-1 and the J gene is TRBJ1-2, with 7 middle bases fitting TRBD1. The sequence in DNA is TGCAGCGTTGAGGTCACAGGGGCTAACTATGGCTACACCTTC. This yields the protein CSVEVTGANYGYTF.